The 9 T cell receptor beta chains below come from one sample, sequenced in a study of beta chain features in type 1 diabetes. The investigators reverse transcribed all of the isolated RNA, so they sequenced expressed TCRB transcripts. TCRdb keeps only in-frame clones here, not all; method: immunoSEQ multiplex PCR. The sample has around 340,000 clones, around 19% seen once. The sequenced material came from naive CD4+ T cells from blood. The receptor set was obtained from a young woman in good health.

The genes are TRBV25-1 and TRBJ2-5; 7 bases agree with TRBD1. There are 13 residues in the CDR3. Losses at the gene ends were 8 bases for V and 4 bases for J; bases not matched to a gene: 7. Germline CDR1 is MGHDK and CDR2 is SYGVNS. The CDR3 loop reads CASGRQGTETQYF. The CDR3 DNA follows: TGTGCCAGCGGCCGACAGGGAACAGAGACCCAGTACTTC.

This chain uses TRBV27 with TRBJ2-5; 7 bases line up with TRBD1. The germline V gene encodes CDR1 MNHEY and CDR2 SMNVEV (reference sequence). The V gene end was trimmed by 6 bases and the J gene end by 3 bases; junction bases not matched to a gene: 10. CDR3 size: 15 residues. Here the CDR3 reads CASSVQGIVKETQYF. The CDR3 DNA is TGTGCCAGCAGCGTACAGGGGATAGTAAAAGAGACCCAGTACTTC.

The V call is TRBV11-3, the J call TRBJ2-3; 9 bases match TRBD2. The CDR3 totals 18 residues. V lost 1 base, J lost 2 bases, and 10 bases stayed unmatched. The germline CDR1 and CDR2 sequences are SGHNT and YENEEA. The CDR3 region is CASSLVSWLAGHTDTQYF. The CDR3 nucleotides are TGTGCCAGCAGCTTAGTTTCTTGGCTAGCGGGGCACACAGATACGCAGTATTTT.

This chain joins TRBV29-1 and TRBJ1-2, with D tentatively TRBD1 (5 bases). V was clipped by 3 bases and J by 7 bases, with 15 bases between them. Germline-derived CDR1 and CDR2 are SQVTM and ANQGSEA. The CDR3 is made up of 13 amino acids. This CDR3 reads CSVEERGISGYTF. Here the CDR3 DNA reads TGCAGCGTTGAGGAAAGGGGAATCTCTGGCTACACCTTC.

The sample holds a few counts of this clone. This sequence joins TRBV9 and TRBJ2-1; 10 bases are a match to TRBD1. The V segment lost 2 bases and the J segment 7 bases; nucleotides outside the gene matches: 12. The CDR3 is 17 amino acids. Germline-derived CDR1 and CDR2 are SGDLS and YYNGEE. The CDR3: CASSVAKRQGARNEQFF. The DNA of the CDR3 is TGTGCCAGCAGCGTGGCCAAGCGACAGGGGGCGCGGAATGAGCAGTTCTTC.

This chain uses TRBV11-2 with TRBJ2-3; 7 nucleotides match TRBD2. V gave up 7 bases and J gave up 4 bases; unmatched junction bases: 8. This CDR3 has 14 amino acids. The V gene's germline CDR1 is SGHAT and CDR2 FQNNGV. The CDR3 coding sequence is TGTGCCAGCAATCCCCCGGGAGGCGCAGATACGCAGTATTTT. The encoded protein is CASNPPGGADTQYF.

Regarding this clone: The same CDR3 also results from other DNA sequences found in this sample. The genes are TRBV30 and TRBJ2-5; TRBD2 matches at 9 bases. Unmatched junction bases numbered 10, after V lost 3 bases and J lost 5 bases. CDR1 is GTSNPN and CDR2 is SVGIG in the germline V gene (reference sequence). The CDR3 has 15 residues. The CDR3 DNA reads as TGTGCCTGGAGAACGGGACTAGCAGGGGGTGAGACCCAGTACTTC. Protein sequence: CAWRTGLAGGETQYF.

This clone has only one observation. The chain recombines TRBV4-1 with TRBJ1-5; D unresolved. This CDR3 has 14 residues. Germline CDR1 and CDR2: MGHRA and YSYEKL. V lost 3 bases, J lost 3 bases, and 9 bases lay in between. The CDR3 protein is CASSQEKINQPQHF. In nucleotides, the CDR3 is TGCGCCAGCAGCCAGGAGAAGATCAATCAGCCCCAGCATTTT.

This chain connects TRBV29-1 to TRBJ2-3, with 14 bases lining up with TRBD2. The V gene end was trimmed by 7 bases and the J gene end by 5 bases; junction bases not matched to a gene: 5. Germline V gene lookup returns CDR1 SQVTM and CDR2 ANQGSEA. This CDR3 contains 14 residues. As DNA, the CDR3 is TGCAGCGCCCTCGGACTAGCGGGAGGAGATACGCAGTATTTT. It translates to CSALGLAGGDTQYF.